The next 3 T cell receptor beta chains were all read from a single sample in a study of CD8+ T cells in alopecia areata. The sequencing template was cDNA reverse transcribed from extracted RNA. Only in-frame clones appear in the TCRdb table, and some are missing; sequencing was by immunoSEQ multiplex PCR. Observed in the sample are 15,000 to 20,000 clones, none of them singletons. The pooled cutaneous lymph node cells were sorted using several markers (CD4, CD8alpha, NKG2D, NKG2ACE and others). What was sequenced was CD8+ T cells sorted from a lymph node. The receptors were sampled from a C3H/HeJ mouse with alopecia areata. This line is of MHC haplotype H2-k.

This clone was found a few times. Gene names and germline refer to mouse. The read comes to an end 4 residues before the CDR3 does, leaving the germline J gene to fill in the end. The J gene is TRBJ2-7, the V gene TRBV5; 11 nucleotides line up with TRBD2. Germline lookup yields CDR1 LGHNA and CDR2 YNLKQL (reference sequence). The CDR3 contains 16 residues. V lost 3 bases, J lost 0 bases, and 4 bases stayed unmatched. The DNA read from the CDR3 is TGTGCCAGCAGCCAGGACTGGGGGGACCTCTCCTAT. Amino acid sequence: CASSQDWGDLSY. The whole CDR3 sequence is CASSQDWGDLSYEQYF.

The sample holds a few counts of this clone. Gene names and germline refer to mouse. The read comes to an end 4 residues before the CDR3 does, leaving the germline J gene to fill in the end. This chain uses TRBV19 with TRBJ1-2; weak D call: TRBD1 (6 bases). Germline V gene lookup returns CDR1 FNHDT and CDR2 SITEND (reference sequence). V lost 7 bases to trimming and J lost 1 base, with 8 bases between them. The CDR3 is made up of 12 amino acids. CDR3 sequence: CASQDRNSDYTF. The sequenced CDR3 bases are TGTGCCAGCCAGGACAGAAACTCC.

This clone was seen more than once but under ten times. The genes are named according to mouse. The read ends 4 residues before the CDR3 terminus; that terminus is restored from the germline J gene. The genes are TRBV17 and TRBJ2-7, with D perhaps matching TRBD2 (7 bases). From germline, CDR1 is MNHDT and CDR2 YYDKIL. This CDR3 spans 14 amino acids. This chain's CDR3 is CASSSWRGGDEQYF. CDR3 DNA (partial): TGTGCTAGCAGTAGTTGGAGGGGGGGGGAT.